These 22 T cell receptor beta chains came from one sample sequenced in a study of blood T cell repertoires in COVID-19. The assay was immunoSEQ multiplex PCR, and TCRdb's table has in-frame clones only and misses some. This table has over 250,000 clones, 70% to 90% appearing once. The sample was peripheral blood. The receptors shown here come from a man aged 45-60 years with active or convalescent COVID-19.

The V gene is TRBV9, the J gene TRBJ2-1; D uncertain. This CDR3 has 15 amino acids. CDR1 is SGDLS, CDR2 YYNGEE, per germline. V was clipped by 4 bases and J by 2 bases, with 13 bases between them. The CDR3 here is CASSSRGVAYNEQFF. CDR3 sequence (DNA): TGTGCCAGCAGCTCCCGAGGAGTTGCCTACAATGAGCAGTTCTTC. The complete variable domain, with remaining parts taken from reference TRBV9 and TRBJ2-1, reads DSGVTQTPKHLITATGQRVTLRCSPRSGDLSVYWYQQSLDQGLQFLIQYYNGEERAKGNILERFSAQQFPDLHSELNLSSLELGDSALYFCASSSRGVAYNEQFFGPGTRLTVL.

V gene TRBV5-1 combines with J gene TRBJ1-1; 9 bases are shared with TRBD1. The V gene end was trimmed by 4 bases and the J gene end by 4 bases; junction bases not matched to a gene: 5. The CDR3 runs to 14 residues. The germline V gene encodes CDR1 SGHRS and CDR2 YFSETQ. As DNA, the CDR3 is TGCGCCAGCAGCGGTCAGACAGGGGGCACTGAAGCTTTCTTT. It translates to CASSGQTGGTEAFF.

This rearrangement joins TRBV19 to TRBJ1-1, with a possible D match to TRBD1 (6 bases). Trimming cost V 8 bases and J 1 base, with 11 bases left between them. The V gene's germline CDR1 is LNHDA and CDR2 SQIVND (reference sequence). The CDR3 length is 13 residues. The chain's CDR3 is CASAVGANTEAFF. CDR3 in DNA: TGTGCCAGTGCAGTGGGGGCGAACACTGAAGCTTTCTTT.

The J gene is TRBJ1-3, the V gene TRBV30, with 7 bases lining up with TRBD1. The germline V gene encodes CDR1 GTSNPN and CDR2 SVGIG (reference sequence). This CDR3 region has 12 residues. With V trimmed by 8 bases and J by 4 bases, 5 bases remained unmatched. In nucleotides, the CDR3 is TGTGCCGGGACCAGGGGGGGAAACACCATATATTTT. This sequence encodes CAGTRGGNTIYF. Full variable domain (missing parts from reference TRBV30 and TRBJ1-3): SQTIHQWPATLVQPVGSPLSLECTVEGTSNPNLYWYRQAAGRGLQLLFYSVGIGQISSEVPQNLSASRPQDRQFILSSKKLLLSDSGFYLCAGTRGGNTIYFGEGSWLTVV.

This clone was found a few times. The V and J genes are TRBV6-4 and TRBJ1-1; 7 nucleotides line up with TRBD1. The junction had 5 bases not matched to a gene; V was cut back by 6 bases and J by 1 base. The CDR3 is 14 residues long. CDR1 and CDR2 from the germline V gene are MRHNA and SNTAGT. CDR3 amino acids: CASSQAGGNTEAFF. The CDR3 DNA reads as TGTGCCAGCAGCCAGGCAGGGGGGAACACTGAAGCTTTCTTT.

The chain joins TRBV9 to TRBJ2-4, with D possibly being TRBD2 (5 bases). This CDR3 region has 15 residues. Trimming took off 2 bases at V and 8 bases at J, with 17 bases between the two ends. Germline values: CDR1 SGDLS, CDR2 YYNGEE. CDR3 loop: CASSVGVKGSDIQYF. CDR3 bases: TGTGCCAGCAGCGTGGGAGTAAAGGGTTCGGACATTCAGTACTTC.

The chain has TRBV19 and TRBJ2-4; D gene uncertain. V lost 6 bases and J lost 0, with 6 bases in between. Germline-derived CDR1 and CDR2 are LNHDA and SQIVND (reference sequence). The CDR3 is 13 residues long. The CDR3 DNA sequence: TGTGCCAGTAGCGAAGCAGCCAAAAACATTCAGTACTTC. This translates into CASSEAAKNIQYF.

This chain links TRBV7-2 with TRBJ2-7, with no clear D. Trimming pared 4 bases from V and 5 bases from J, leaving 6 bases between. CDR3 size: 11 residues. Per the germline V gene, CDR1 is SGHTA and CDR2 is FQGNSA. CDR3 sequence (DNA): TGTGCCAGCAGCTCCCAGGACGAGCAGTACTTC. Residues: CASSSQDEQYF.

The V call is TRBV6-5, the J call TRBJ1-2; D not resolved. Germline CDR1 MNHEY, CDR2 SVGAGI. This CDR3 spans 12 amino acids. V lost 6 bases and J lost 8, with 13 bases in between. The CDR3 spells CASSLARKGYTF. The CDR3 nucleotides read TGTGCCAGCAGCCTAGCTAGGAAGGGCTACACCTTC.

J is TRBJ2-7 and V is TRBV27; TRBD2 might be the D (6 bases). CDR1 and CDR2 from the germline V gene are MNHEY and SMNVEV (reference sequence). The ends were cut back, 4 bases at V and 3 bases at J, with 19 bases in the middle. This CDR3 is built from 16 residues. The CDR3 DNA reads TGTGCCAGCAGTTCGGGCTCGGGAGAGAATTTCTACGAGCAGTACTTC. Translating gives CASSSGSGENFYEQYF.

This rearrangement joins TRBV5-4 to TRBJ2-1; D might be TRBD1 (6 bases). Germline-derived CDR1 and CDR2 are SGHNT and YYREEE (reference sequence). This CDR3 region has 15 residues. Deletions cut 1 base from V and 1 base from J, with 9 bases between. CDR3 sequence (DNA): TGTGCCAGCAGCTTGCTACAGGGATCCTACAATGAGCAGTTCTTC. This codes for CASSLLQGSYNEQFF.

The CDR3 bases are TGTGCCAGCAGCGCCTCAACAGGGAGCGATACGCAGTATTTT. Encoded protein: CASSASTGSDTQYF. The chain joins TRBV5-4 to TRBJ2-3; possible D gene TRBD1, 6 bases. V was cut by 4 bases and J by 6 bases, with 15 bases left in between. Germline loops: CDR1 SGHNT, CDR2 YYREEE (reference sequence). The CDR3 extends over 14 amino acids.

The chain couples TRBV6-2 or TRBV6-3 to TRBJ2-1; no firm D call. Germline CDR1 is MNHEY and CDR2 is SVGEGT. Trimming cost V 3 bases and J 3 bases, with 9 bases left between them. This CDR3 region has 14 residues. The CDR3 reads CASSYGVDYNEQFF. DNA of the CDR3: TGTGCCAGCAGTTATGGAGTGGACTACAATGAGCAGTTCTTC.

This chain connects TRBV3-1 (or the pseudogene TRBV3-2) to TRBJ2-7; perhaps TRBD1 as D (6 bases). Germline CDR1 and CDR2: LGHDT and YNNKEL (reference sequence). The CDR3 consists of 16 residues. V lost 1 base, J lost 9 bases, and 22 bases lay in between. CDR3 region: CASSQGPYRDASGQYF. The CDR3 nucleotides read TGTGCCAGCAGCCAAGGACCTTACAGGGATGCGAGCGGGCAGTACTTC.

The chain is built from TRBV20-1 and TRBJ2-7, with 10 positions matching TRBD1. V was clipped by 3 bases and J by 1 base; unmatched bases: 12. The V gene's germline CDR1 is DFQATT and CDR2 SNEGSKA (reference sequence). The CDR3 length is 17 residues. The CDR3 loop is CSASGGTGEADSYEQYF. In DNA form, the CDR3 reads TGCAGTGCTAGTGGAGGGACAGGGGAAGCAGATTCCTACGAGCAGTACTTC.

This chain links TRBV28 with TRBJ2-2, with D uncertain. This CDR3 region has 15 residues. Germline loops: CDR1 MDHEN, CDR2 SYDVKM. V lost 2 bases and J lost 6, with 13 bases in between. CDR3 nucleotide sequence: TGTGCCAGCAGTTTAACACTCGACGGGTCCGGGGAGCTGTTTTTT. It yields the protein CASSLTLDGSGELFF.

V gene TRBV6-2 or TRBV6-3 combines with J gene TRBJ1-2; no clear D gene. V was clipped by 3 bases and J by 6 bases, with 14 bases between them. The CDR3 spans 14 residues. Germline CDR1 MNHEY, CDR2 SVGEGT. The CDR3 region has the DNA TGTGCCAGCAGTTATCGTCCGGGTTCGGATGGCTACACCTTC. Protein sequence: CASSYRPGSDGYTF.

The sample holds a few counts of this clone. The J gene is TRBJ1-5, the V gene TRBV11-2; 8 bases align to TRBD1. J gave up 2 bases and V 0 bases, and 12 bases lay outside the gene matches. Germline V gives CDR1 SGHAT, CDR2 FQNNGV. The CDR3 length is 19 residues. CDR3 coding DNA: TGTGCCAGCAGCTTAGAACGGCGACAGGGGAAGGAGGGCAATCAGCCCCAGCATTTT. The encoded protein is CASSLERRQGKEGNQPQHF.

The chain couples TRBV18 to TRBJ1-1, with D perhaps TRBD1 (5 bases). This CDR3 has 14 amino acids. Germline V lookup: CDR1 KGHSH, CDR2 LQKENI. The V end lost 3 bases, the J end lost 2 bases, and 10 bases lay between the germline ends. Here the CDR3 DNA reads TGTGCCAGCTCACCGGCCCAGGGTAACACTGAAGCTTTCTTT. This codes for CASSPAQGNTEAFF. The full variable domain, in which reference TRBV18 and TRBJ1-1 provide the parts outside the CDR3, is NAGVMQNPRHLVRRRGQEARLRCSPMKGHSHVYWYRQLPEEGLKFMVYLQKENIIDESGMPKERFSAEFPKEGPSILRIQQVVRGDSAAYFCASSPAQGNTEAFFGQGTRLTVV.

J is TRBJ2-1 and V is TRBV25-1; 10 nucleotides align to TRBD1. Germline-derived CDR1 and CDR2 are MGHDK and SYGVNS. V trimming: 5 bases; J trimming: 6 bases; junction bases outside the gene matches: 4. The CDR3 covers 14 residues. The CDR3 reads CASSIDRGLNEQFF. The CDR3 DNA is TGTGCCAGCAGTATAGACAGGGGGCTCAATGAGCAGTTCTTC.

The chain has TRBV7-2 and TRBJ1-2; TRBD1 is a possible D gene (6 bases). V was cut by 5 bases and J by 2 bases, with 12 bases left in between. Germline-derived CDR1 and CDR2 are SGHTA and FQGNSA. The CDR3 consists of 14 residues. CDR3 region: CASSPRTANYGYTF. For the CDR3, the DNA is TGTGCCAGCAGCCCCCGGACAGCAAACTATGGCTACACCTTC.

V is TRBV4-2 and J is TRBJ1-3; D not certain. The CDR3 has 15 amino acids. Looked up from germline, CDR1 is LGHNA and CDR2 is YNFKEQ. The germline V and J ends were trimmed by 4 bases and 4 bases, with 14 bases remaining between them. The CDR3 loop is CASSRTREMGNTIYF. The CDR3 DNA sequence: TGTGCCAGCAGCCGGACGAGGGAGATGGGAAACACCATATATTTT.